These 28 T cell receptor beta chains share one sample of origin, sequenced in a study of cytomegalovirus exposure and HLA in healthy donors. Clones were sequenced by immunoSEQ multiplex PCR, and TCRdb holds only the in-frame ones, with some missing. The sample includes over 150,000 clones, roughly nine tenths of them seen just once. Sequencing input: PBMCs. These receptors were collected from a woman aged 30 to 39 in good health and CMV-seronegative.

The chain combines TRBV4-3 with TRBJ2-7; TRBD2 matches at 7 bases. The CDR3 contains 14 residues. From germline, CDR1 is LGHNA and CDR2 YSLEER. V lost 1 base, J lost 3 bases, and 3 bases stayed unmatched. As DNA, the CDR3 is TGCGCCAGCAGCCAAGGTCTAGCGGTCTACGAGCAGTACTTC. Protein: CASSQGLAVYEQYF.

In DNA form, the CDR3 reads TGTGCCAGTAGTTTTACCGGGACTAACGTTGAGACCCAGTACTTC. Translating it yields CASSFTGTNVETQYF. This chain links TRBV19 with TRBJ2-5; 7 nucleotides line up with TRBD2. The CDR3 spans 15 residues. The V gene's germline CDR1 is LNHDA and CDR2 SQIVND (reference sequence). V shed 5 bases, J shed 5 bases, and the junction held 11 bases outside the gene matches.

This clone was recorded once. The rearrangement joins TRBV6-1 to TRBJ1-2; D unresolved. The germline V gene has CDR1 MNHNS and CDR2 SASEGT. The V gene lost 1 base and the J gene lost 7 bases, with 7 bases spanning the gap. The CDR3 covers 12 residues. CDR3 sequence reads: CASSEGPVGYTF. CDR3 in DNA: TGTGCCAGCAGTGAAGGCCCCGTTGGCTACACCTTC.

The chain is built from TRBV4-3 and TRBJ1-4; 7 bases align to TRBD1. V gave up 0 bases and J gave up 4 bases; unmatched junction bases: 5. From germline, CDR1 is LGHNA and CDR2 YSLEER. The CDR3 extends over 16 amino acids. DNA of the CDR3: TGCGCCAGCAGCCAAGATACAGGGGCGCGTAATGAAAAACTGTTTTTT. Its protein is CASSQDTGARNEKLFF.

A few counts support this clone. The V gene is TRBV6-5, the J gene TRBJ1-1; 7 nucleotides agree with TRBD1. The CDR3 totals 15 residues. Germline values: CDR1 MNHEY, CDR2 SVGAGI. V gave up 6 bases and J gave up 0 bases; unmatched junction bases: 7. CDR3 sequence (DNA): TGTGCCAGCAGCCGGGACAGTTTAATGAACACTGAAGCTTTCTTT. Translating gives CASSRDSLMNTEAFF.

The chain combines TRBV4-3 with TRBJ1-1; D not certain. Germline CDR1 is LGHNA and CDR2 is YSLEER. V was shortened by 0 bases and J by 0 bases, with 8 bases between the two germline ends. CDR3 length: 15 residues. CDR3 residues: CASSQDRIMNTEAFF. CDR3 in DNA: TGCGCCAGCAGCCAAGATCGGATTATGAACACTGAAGCTTTCTTT.

Points on this clone: The sample carries other DNA sequences with the same CDR3. The chain carries TRBV27 and TRBJ2-2; the D is unclear. The ends were cut back, 3 bases at V and 4 bases at J, with 6 bases in the middle. This CDR3 spans 13 amino acids. CDR1 and CDR2 (germline): MNHEY, SMNVEV (reference sequence). The CDR3 region is CASSFGGTGELFF. For the CDR3, the DNA is TGTGCCAGCAGTTTTGGCGGCACCGGGGAGCTGTTTTTT.

The CDR3 coding sequence is TGTGCCAGCAGTTACTACTCGTCTCAAGAGACCCAGTACTTC. It translates to CASSYYSSQETQYF. The chain couples TRBV6-5 to TRBJ2-5; D uncertain. Germline V lookup: CDR1 MNHEY, CDR2 SVGAGI. The CDR3 loop spans 14 amino acids. Trimming shortened V by 1 base and J by 2 bases, and 8 bases separated the two germline ends.

V and J are TRBV27 and TRBJ1-3, with D unclear. The germline V gene has CDR1 MNHEY and CDR2 SMNVEV (reference sequence). There are 11 residues in the CDR3. Trimming shortened V by 7 bases and J by 4 bases, and 5 bases separated the two germline ends. The CDR3 coding sequence is TGTGCCAGCAAGAAGGGAAACACCATATATTTT. Translated: CASKKGNTIYF.

This clone has just a few counts. The CDR3, as DNA: TGCGCCAGCAGCCAAACCCGGACAGGTCTGAACACTGAAGCTTTCTTT. Translation: CASSQTRTGLNTEAFF. The V gene is TRBV4-3, the J gene TRBJ1-1; 7 nucleotides match TRBD1. V shed 2 bases and J 0 bases; nucleotides not matched to a gene: 6. CDR3 length equals 16 residues. The germline V gene encodes CDR1 LGHNA and CDR2 YSLEER.

In this sample, this clone turned up once. The V and J genes are TRBV19 and TRBJ1-2; maybe TRBD1 (5 bases). The V gene lost 11 bases and the J gene lost 3 bases, with 16 bases spanning the gap. The CDR3 spans 13 residues. Germline CDR1 is LNHDA and CDR2 is SQIVND (reference sequence). The CDR3 DNA reads as TGTGCCTCCACGCCGAGGGGCGACTATGGCTACACCTTC. Amino acids: CASTPRGDYGYTF.

The chain employs TRBV19 and TRBJ1-5, with D possibly TRBD1 on 5 matching bases. The CDR3 sequence is 13 residues long. Germline lookup yields CDR1 LNHDA and CDR2 SQIVND (reference sequence). Trimming left V 10 bases short and J 7 bases short, with 17 bases between. The CDR3 DNA reads TGTGCCACCAAGGGCCAGGGTAGGCAGCCCCAGCATTTT. It encodes CATKGQGRQPQHF.

V gene TRBV27 combines with J gene TRBJ2-1, with no clear D. The CDR3 loop spans 15 amino acids. The V end was cut by 3 bases, the J end by 0 bases, with 9 bases between. Germline V gene sequence: CDR1 MNHEY, CDR2 SMNVEV (reference sequence). The CDR3 protein is CASSFQASSYNEQFF. In nucleotides, the CDR3 is TGTGCCAGCAGTTTCCAGGCTAGCTCCTACAATGAGCAGTTCTTC.

V is TRBV5-3 and J is TRBJ1-4; weak D call: TRBD1 (5 bases). TRBV5-3 has ORF status, its function being uncertain. Trimming removed 4 bases at V and 5 bases at J, with 9 bases between. The CDR3 has 13 amino acids. CDR3 nucleotides: TGTGCCAGAAGCCGGGACTTAAATGAAAAACTGTTTTTT. Translated, it gives CARSRDLNEKLFF.

V gene TRBV19 combines with J gene TRBJ1-6; TRBD1 aligns across 7 bases. Germline-derived CDR1 and CDR2 are LNHDA and SQIVND (reference sequence). This CDR3 has 15 residues. J was trimmed by 3 bases and V by 7 bases; bases with no gene match: 6. The CDR3 here is CASKDRDSYNSPLHF. The CDR3 region has the DNA TGTGCCAGTAAAGATAGGGACAGCTATAATTCACCCCTCCACTTT.

This clone was seen ten or more times. The CDR3 region is CASSVLGQGTGELFF. For the CDR3, the DNA is TGTGCCAGCAGCGTACTAGGACAGGGGACCGGGGAGCTGTTTTTT. The chain joins TRBV9 to TRBJ2-2; 9 nucleotides match TRBD1. The germline CDR1 and CDR2 sequences are SGDLS and YYNGEE. The J segment lost 5 bases and the V segment lost 1 base, leaving 3 bases of the junction unmatched. The CDR3 spans 15 residues.

The rearrangement joins TRBV7-2 to TRBJ2-2; no clear D gene. The CDR3 contains 11 residues. The ends were cut back, 3 bases at V and 6 bases at J, with 2 bases in the middle. The germline V gene encodes CDR1 SGHTA and CDR2 FQGNSA. The CDR3 sequence is CASSLSGELFF. The CDR3 region has the DNA TGTGCCAGCAGCTTGTCCGGGGAGCTGTTTTTT.

This clone was recorded once. The J gene is TRBJ2-7, the V gene TRBV4-3; D not resolved. This CDR3 has 16 amino acids. V gave up 1 base and J gave up 2 bases, with 15 bases separating them. In germline, CDR1 is LGHNA, CDR2 YSLEER. The CDR3 here is CASSQGQEVGPYEQYF. In DNA, the CDR3 is TGCGCCAGCAGCCAAGGACAAGAGGTAGGGCCCTACGAGCAGTACTTC.

This rearrangement joins TRBV27 to TRBJ1-4; 8 bases match TRBD1. The CDR3 is 18 amino acids. V dropped 3 bases and J dropped 8; count of bases not matched to a gene: 17. Per the germline V gene, CDR1 is MNHEY and CDR2 is SMNVEV (reference sequence). DNA of the CDR3: TGTGCCAGCAGTTTCACCCGGGGCCAGGACAGGGAAAGGGAAAAACTGTTTTTT. Amino acids: CASSFTRGQDREREKLFF.

The chain combines TRBV6-5 with TRBJ1-1; D call uncertain. The germline CDR1 and CDR2 sequences are MNHEY and SVGAGI. There are 12 residues in the CDR3. V shed 8 bases and J shed 8 bases, with 15 bases lying between them. The CDR3 region has the DNA TGTGCCAGCGTCCGGCAGCCGGGAGAAGCTTTCTTT. This sequence encodes CASVRQPGEAFF.

A word on this clone: One end of the junction is discordant with germline, which a read error may explain. The V gene is TRBV7-8, the J gene TRBJ1-5; maybe TRBD1 (5 bases). The CDR3 consists of 15 residues. Germline V lookup: CDR1 SGHVS, CDR2 FQNEAQ. CDR3: CASSLGQGSYQPQHF. The CDR3 nucleotides are TGTGCCAGCAGCTTAGGGCAGGGTAGCTATCAGCCCCAGCATTTT. The full variable domain, completed using reference TRBV7-8 and TRBJ1-5, is GAGVSQSPRYKVAKRGQDVALRCDPISGHVSLFWYQQALGQGPEFLTYFQNEAQLDKSGLPSDRFFAERPEGSVSTLKIQRTQQEDSAVYLCASSLGQGSYQPQHFGDGTRLSIL.

In its sample, this clone was seen once. The chain carries TRBV27 and TRBJ2-7; D call uncertain. Between the trimmed V and J ends, which lost 5 bases and 0 bases, there was a span of 11 bases. The CDR3 is made up of 14 amino acids. The V gene's germline CDR1 is MNHEY and CDR2 SMNVEV (reference sequence). CDR3 bases: TGTGCCAGCAGTCCCCGGCCCAGCTCCTACGAGCAGTACTTC. Translating gives CASSPRPSSYEQYF.

This clone was seen only a few times. V is TRBV30 and J is TRBJ1-5; D is uncertain. The CDR3 spans 15 residues. V was clipped by 2 bases and J by 0 bases, with 11 bases between them. Germline loops: CDR1 GTSNPN, CDR2 SVGIG (reference sequence). CDR3 sequence (DNA): TGTGCCTGGAGTAGGTCAACTTATAGCAATCAGCCCCAGCATTTT. It specifies CAWSRSTYSNQPQHF.

The chain is built from TRBV27 and TRBJ2-3; tentative D call: TRBD1 (6 bases). CDR1 is MNHEY and CDR2 is SMNVEV in the germline V gene (reference sequence). CDR3 length: 14 residues. Trimming removed 3 bases from V and 3 bases from J, with 10 bases in between. The CDR3 reads CASSLGAVTDTQYF. CDR3 nucleotides: TGTGCCAGCAGTTTGGGGGCTGTTACAGATACGCAGTATTTT.

The rearrangement joins TRBV7-9 to TRBJ1-2; a weak D match, TRBD1 (5 bases). The V gene lost 2 bases and the J gene lost 6 bases, with 10 bases spanning the gap. Germline V gene data show CDR1 as SEHNR and CDR2 as FQNEAQ (reference sequence). The CDR3 has 13 amino acids. CDR3 DNA sequence: TGTGCCAGCAGCTTAAGTGGGGCGGATGGCTACACCTTC. This translates into CASSLSGADGYTF.

This clone occurred a few times. J is TRBJ1-6 and V is TRBV29-1; no clear D. With 6 bases removed from V and 7 bases from J, the gap between germline ends came to 13 bases. The CDR3 runs 13 residues. Germline V gives CDR1 SQVTM, CDR2 ANQGSEA. The CDR3 spells CSVAGGRNSPLHF. CDR3 bases: TGCAGCGTGGCAGGTGGCAGGAATTCACCCCTCCACTTT.

This chain uses TRBV7-6 with TRBJ2-1; possibly TRBD1 for D (6 bases). Germline V gene data show CDR1 as SGHVS and CDR2 as FNYEAQ. This CDR3 spans 15 amino acids. Trimming took off 4 bases at V and 0 bases at J, with 10 bases between the two ends. This CDR3 reads CASSSGAGSYNEQFF. In DNA form, the CDR3 reads TGTGCCAGCAGCTCAGGGGCGGGCTCCTACAATGAGCAGTTCTTC. The entire variable domain, with the rest obtained from reference TRBV7-6 and TRBJ2-1, is as follows: GAGVSQSPRYKVTKRGQDVALRCDPISGHVSLYWYRQALGQGPEFLTYFNYEAQQDKSGLPNDRFSAERPEGSISTLTIQRTEQRDSAMYRCASSSGAGSYNEQFFGPGTRLTVL.

This clone occurred once. J is TRBJ1-2 and V is TRBV5-6; TRBD1 matches at 12 bases. J lost 4 bases, V lost 5 bases, and 12 bases had no gene match. Germline CDR1 and CDR2: SGHDT and YYEEEE. CDR3 size: 17 residues. The CDR3: CASREGSRDRGLYGYTF. DNA of the CDR3: TGTGCCAGCAGGGAGGGTTCCCGGGACAGGGGGCTCTATGGCTACACCTTC.